This T cell receptor beta chain stems from a study of CD8 T cells in ankylosing spondylitis. V was trimmed by 1 base and J by 1 base, leaving 13 bases between them. CDR3 length equals 16 residues. The germline V gene has CDR1 SGDLS and CDR2 YYNGEE. There are many counts of this clonotype. TCRdb ran MiXCR on the 5' RACE reads and lists one entry per CDR3 protein. The data hold approximately 9,700 distinct CDR3 sequences, with 5% to 7.5% observed a single time. The specimen was blood, either unsorted or a sorted T cell fraction (not recorded which). V and J are TRBV9 and TRBJ2-3, with D maybe TRBD2 (6 bases). The TCR was taken from a female donor with ankylosing spondylitis or in good health (not recorded which). CDR3 sequence: CASSVLWGEGTDTQYF. CDR3 DNA: TGTGCCAGCAGCGTATTGTGGGGGGAGGGCACAGATACGCAGTATTTT. Full variable domain (missing parts from reference TRBV9 and TRBJ2-3): DSGVTQTPKHLITATGQRVTLRCSPRSGDLSVYWYQQSLDQGLQFLIQYYNGEERAKGNILERFSAQQFPDLHSELNLSSLELGDSALYFCASSVLWGEGTDTQYFGPGTRLTVL.